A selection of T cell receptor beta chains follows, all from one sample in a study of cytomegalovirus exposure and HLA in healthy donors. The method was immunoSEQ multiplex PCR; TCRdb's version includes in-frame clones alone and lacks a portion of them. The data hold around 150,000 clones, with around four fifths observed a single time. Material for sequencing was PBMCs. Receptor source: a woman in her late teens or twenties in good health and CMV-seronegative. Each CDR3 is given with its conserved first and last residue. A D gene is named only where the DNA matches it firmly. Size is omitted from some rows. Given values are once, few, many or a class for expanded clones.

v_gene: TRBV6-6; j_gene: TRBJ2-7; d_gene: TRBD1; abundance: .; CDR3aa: CASRPPVGTGEYEQYF; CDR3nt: TGTGCCAGCAGGCCCCCTGTTGGGACAGGAGAATACGAGCAGTACTTC
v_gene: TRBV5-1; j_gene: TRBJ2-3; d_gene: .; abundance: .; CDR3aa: CASSLLGVESTDTQYF; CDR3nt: TGCGCCAGCAGCTTGTTGGGCGTCGAGAGCACAGATACGCAGTATTTT
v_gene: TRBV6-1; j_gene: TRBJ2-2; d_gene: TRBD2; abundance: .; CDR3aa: CASREGPRLAETTGELFF; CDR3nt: TGTGCCAGCAGGGAAGGTCCCAGACTAGCGGAGACCACCGGGGAGCTGTTTTTT
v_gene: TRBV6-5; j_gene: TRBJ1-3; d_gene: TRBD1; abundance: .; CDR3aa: CASRGLGTVGNTIYF; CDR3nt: TGTGCCAGCAGGGGGCTTGGGACAGTTGGAAACACCATATATTTT
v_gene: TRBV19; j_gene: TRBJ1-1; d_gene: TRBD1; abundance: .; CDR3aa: CASSSPGQVNTEAFF; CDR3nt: TGTGCCAGTAGCTCTCCGGGACAGGTGAACACTGAAGCTTTCTTT
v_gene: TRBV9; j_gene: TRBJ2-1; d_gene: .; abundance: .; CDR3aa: CASSDAGTSYNEQFF; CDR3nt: TGTGCCAGCAGCGATGCGGGGACCTCCTACAATGAGCAGTTCTTC
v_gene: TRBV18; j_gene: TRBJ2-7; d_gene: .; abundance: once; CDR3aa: CASSPPPTTRDRGEQYF; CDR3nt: TGTGCCAGCTCACCACCCCCCACAACGCGGGACAGAGGCGAGCAGTACTTC
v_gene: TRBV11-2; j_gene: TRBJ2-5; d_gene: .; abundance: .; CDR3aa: CASSPTGLGETQYF; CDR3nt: TGTGCCAGCAGTCCCACAGGGCTAGGAGAGACCCAGTACTTC
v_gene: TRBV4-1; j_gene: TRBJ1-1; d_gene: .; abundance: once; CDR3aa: CASSQSPIPTEAFF; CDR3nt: TGCGCCAGCAGCCAAAGCCCGATACCCACTGAAGCTTTCTTT
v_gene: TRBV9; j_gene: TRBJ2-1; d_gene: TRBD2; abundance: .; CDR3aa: CASSVSSGFSDEQFF; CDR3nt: TGTGCCAGCAGCGTTTCTAGCGGGTTCTCCGATGAGCAGTTCTTC
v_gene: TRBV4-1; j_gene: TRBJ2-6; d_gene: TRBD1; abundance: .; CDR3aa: CASSQVYGQGYPGANVLTF; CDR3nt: TGCGCCAGCAGCCAAGTTTATGGACAGGGCTATCCAGGGGCCAACGTCCTGACTTTC
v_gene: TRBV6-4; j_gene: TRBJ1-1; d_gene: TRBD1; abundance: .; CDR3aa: CARGPLGTGGLGTEAFF; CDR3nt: TGTGCCAGAGGGCCGCTCGGGACAGGGGGCTTGGGCACTGAAGCTTTCTTT
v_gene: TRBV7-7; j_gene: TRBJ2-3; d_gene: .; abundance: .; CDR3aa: CASSLVEADTQYF; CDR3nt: TGTGCCAGCAGCTTAGTGGAGGCAGATACGCAGTATTTT